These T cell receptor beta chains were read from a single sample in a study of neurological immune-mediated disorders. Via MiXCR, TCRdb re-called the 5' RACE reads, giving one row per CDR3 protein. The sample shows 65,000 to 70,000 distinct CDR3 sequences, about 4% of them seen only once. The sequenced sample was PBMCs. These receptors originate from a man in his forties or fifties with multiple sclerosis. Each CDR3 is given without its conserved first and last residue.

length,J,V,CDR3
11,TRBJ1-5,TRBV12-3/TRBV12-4,ASSLVVGQPQN
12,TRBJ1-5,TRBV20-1,SARRQGATQPQH
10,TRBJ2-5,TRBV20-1,SAPRGHETQY
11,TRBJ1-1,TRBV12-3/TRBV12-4,AGGQGMNTEAF
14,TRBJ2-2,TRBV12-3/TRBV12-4,ASSLRDRGRTGELF
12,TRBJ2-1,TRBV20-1,SASGTTVRDEQF
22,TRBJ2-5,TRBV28,ASSRAKDRGLRVVFRRDKETQY
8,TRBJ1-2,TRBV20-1,SGGAYGYT
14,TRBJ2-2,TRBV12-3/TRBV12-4,ASSYPGQGFPGELF
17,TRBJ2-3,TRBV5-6,ASSRGGTSGRWGGDTQY
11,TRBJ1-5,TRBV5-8,ASSFGSTGPQH
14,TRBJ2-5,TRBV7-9,ASSPIGVSEQETQY
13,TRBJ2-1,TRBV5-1,ASSLGDRDNNEQF
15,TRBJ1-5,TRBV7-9,ASSYRSGPYSNQPQN
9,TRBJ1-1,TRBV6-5,ASRYRTTEV